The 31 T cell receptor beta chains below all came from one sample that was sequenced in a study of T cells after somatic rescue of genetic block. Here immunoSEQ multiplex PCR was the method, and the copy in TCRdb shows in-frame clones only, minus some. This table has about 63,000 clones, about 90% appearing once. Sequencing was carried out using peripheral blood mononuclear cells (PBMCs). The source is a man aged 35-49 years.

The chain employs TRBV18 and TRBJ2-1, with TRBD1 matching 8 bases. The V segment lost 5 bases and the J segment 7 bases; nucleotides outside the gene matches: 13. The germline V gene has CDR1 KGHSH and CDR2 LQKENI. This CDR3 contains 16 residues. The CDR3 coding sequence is TGTGCCAGCTCATCCGCGGACAGGGACGGGCGGAATGAGCAGTTCTTC. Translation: CASSSADRDGRNEQFF.

The CDR3 loop reads CASSPRGGETQYF. The CDR3 region has the DNA TGTGCCAGCTCACCTCGGGGTGGAGAGACCCAGTACTTC. This rearrangement joins TRBV18 to TRBJ2-5; a possible D gene is TRBD2 (5 bases). Looked up from germline, CDR1 is KGHSH and CDR2 is LQKENI. V lost 3 bases and J lost 4, with 9 bases in between. There are 13 residues in the CDR3.

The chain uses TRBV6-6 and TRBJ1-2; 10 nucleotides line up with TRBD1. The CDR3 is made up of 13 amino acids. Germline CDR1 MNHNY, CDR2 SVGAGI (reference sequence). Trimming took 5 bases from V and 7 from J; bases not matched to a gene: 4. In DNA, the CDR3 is TGTGCCAGCAGTGACAGGGGGCAGGGTGGCTACACCTTC. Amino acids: CASSDRGQGGYTF.

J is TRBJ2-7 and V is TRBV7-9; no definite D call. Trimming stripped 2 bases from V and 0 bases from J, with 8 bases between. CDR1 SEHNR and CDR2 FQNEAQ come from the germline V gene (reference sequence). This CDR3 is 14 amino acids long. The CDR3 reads CASSLHASSYEQYF. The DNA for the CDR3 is TGTGCCAGCAGCTTACACGCTAGCTCCTACGAGCAGTACTTC. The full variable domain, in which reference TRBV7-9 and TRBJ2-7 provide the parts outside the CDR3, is DTGVSQNPRHKITKRGQNVTFRCDPISEHNRLYWYRQTLGQGPEFLTYFQNEAQLEKSRLLSDRFSAERPKGSFSTLEIQRTEQGDSAMYLCASSLHASSYEQYFGPGTRLTVT.

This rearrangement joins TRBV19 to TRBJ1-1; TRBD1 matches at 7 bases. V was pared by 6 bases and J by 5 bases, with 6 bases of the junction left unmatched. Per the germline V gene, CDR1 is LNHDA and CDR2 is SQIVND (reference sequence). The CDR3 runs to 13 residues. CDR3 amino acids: CASSRQGVTEAFF. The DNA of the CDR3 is TGTGCCAGTAGCAGGCAGGGGGTTACTGAAGCTTTCTTT.

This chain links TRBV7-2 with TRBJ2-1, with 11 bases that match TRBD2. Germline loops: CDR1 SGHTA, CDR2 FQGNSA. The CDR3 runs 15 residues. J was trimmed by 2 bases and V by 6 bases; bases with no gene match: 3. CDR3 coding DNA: TGTGCCAGCAGACCTAGCGGGGGGACCTACAATGAGCAGTTCTTC. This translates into CASRPSGGTYNEQFF.

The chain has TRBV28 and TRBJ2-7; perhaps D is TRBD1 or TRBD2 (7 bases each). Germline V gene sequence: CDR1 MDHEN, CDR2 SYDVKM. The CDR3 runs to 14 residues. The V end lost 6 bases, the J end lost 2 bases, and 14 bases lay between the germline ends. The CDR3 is CASSFQGGTYEQYF. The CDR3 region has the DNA TGTGCCAGCAGCTTCCAGGGGGGGACCTACGAGCAGTACTTC.

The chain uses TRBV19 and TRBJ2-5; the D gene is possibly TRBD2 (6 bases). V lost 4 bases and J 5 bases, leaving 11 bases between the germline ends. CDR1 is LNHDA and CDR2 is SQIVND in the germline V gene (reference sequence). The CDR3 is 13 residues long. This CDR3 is CASSNNGRETQYF. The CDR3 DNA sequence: TGTGCCAGTAGTAATAATGGGAGGGAGACCCAGTACTTC.

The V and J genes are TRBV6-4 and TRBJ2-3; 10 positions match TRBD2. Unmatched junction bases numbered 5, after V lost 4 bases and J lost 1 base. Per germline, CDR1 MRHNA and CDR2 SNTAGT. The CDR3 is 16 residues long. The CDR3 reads CASSAAGTSGTDTQYF. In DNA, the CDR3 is TGTGCCAGCAGTGCCGCAGGGACTAGCGGCACAGATACGCAGTATTTT.

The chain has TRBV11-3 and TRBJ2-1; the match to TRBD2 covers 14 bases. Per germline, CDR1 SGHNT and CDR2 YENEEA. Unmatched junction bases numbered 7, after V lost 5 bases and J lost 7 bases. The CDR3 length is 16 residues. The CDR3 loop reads CASSQTTSGGANEQFF. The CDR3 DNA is TGTGCCAGCAGCCAGACGACTAGCGGGGGGGCAAATGAGCAGTTCTTC.

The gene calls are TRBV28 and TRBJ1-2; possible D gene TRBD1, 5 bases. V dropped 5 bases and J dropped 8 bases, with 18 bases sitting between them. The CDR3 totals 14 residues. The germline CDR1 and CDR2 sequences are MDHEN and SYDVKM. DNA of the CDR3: TGTGCCAGCAGTGTATTAGGGGACTGGGGCGGCTACACCTTC. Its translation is CASSVLGDWGGYTF.

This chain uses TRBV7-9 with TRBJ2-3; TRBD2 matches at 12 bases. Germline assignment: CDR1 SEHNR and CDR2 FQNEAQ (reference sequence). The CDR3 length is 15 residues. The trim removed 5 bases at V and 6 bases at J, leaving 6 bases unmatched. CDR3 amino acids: CASSATSGRLDTQYF. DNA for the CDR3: TGTGCCAGCAGCGCCACTAGCGGGAGGCTGGATACGCAGTATTTT. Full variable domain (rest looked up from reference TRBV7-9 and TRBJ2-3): DTGVSQNPRHKITKRGQNVTFRCDPISEHNRLYWYRQTLGQGPEFLTYFQNEAQLEKSRLLSDRFSAERPKGSFSTLEIQRTEQGDSAMYLCASSATSGRLDTQYFGPGTRLTVL.

The CDR3 reads CASSPGRNTQYF. CDR3 bases: TGTGCCAGCAGCCCGGGTCGAAATACGCAGTATTTT. The V and J genes are TRBV7-6 and TRBJ2-3; no clear D. Germline CDR1 is SGHVS and CDR2 is FNYEAQ. V was pared by 5 bases and J by 7 bases, with 10 bases between. The CDR3 length is 12 residues. The full variable domain, completed using reference TRBV7-6 and TRBJ2-3, is GAGVSQSPRYKVTKRGQDVALRCDPISGHVSLYWYRQALGQGPEFLTYFNYEAQQDKSGLPNDRFSAERPEGSISTLTIQRTEQRDSAMYRCASSPGRNTQYFGPGTRLTVL.

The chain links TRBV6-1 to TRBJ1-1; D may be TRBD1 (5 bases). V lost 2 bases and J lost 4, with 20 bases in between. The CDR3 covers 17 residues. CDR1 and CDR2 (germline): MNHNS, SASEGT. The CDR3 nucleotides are TGTGCCAGCAGTGAATTCTGGTCAGGGTATCGGGGCACTGAAGCTTTCTTT. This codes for CASSEFWSGYRGTEAFF.

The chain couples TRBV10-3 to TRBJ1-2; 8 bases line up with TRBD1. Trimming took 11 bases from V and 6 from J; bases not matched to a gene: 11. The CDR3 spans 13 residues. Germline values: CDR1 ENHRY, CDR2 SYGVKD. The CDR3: CAVRADRADGYTF. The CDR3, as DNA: TGTGCCGTAAGAGCGGACAGGGCGGATGGCTACACCTTC.

The CDR3 here is CASSPRLAGGLSGANVLTF. The CDR3 nucleotides read TGTGCCAGCAGCCCGAGACTAGCGGGGGGCCTCTCTGGGGCCAACGTCCTGACTTTC. This chain connects TRBV4-2 to TRBJ2-6; 13 bases are shared with TRBD2. Germline values: CDR1 LGHNA, CDR2 YNFKEQ. V was clipped by 4 bases and J by 0 bases; unmatched bases: 6. This CDR3 comprises 19 residues.

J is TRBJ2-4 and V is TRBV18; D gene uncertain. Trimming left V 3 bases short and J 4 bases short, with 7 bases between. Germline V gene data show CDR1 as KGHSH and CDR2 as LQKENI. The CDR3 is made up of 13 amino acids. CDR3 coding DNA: TGTGCCAGCTCACCCCCAGGAAAAAACATTCAGTACTTC. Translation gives CASSPPGKNIQYF.

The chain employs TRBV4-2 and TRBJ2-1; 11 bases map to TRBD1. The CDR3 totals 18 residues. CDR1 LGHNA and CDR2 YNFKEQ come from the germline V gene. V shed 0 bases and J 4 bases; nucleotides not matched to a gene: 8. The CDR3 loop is CASSQDGGGTGGYNEQFF. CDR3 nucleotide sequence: TGTGCCAGCAGCCAAGATGGAGGCGGGACAGGGGGTTACAATGAGCAGTTCTTC.

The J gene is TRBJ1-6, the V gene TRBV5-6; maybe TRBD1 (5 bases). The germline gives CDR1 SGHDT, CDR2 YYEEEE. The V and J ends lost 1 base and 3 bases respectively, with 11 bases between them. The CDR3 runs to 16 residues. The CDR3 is CASSLLGTDYNSPLHF. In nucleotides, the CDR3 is TGTGCCAGCAGCTTGCTCGGGACTGACTATAATTCACCCCTCCACTTT.

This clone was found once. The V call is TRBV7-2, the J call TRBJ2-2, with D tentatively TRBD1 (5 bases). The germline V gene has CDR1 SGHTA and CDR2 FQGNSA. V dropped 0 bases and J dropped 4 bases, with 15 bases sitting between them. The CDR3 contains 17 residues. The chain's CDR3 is CASSLARNPGRTGELFF. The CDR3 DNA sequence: TGTGCCAGCAGCTTAGCGCGGAACCCAGGGCGCACCGGGGAGCTGTTTTTT.

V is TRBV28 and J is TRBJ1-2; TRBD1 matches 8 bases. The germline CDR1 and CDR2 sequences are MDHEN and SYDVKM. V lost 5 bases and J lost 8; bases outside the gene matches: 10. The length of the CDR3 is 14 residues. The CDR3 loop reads CASSHRTGTSGYTF. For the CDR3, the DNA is TGTGCCAGCAGTCACCGGACAGGGACCTCCGGCTACACCTTC.

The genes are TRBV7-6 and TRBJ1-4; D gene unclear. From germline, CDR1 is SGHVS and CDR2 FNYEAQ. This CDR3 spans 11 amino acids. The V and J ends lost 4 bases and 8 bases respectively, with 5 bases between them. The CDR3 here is CASSSGEKLFF. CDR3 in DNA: TGTGCCAGCAGCTCCGGAGAAAAACTGTTTTTT.

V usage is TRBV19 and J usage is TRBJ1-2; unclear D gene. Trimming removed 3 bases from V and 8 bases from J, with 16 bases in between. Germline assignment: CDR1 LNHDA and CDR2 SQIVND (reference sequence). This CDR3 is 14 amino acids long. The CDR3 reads CASSIGPPVSGYTF. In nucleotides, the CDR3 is TGTGCCAGTAGTATCGGGCCGCCGGTCAGCGGCTACACCTTC.

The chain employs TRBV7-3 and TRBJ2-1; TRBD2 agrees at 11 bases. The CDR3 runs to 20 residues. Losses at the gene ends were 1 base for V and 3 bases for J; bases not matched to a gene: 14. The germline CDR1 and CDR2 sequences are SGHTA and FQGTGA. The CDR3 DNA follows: TGTGCCAGCAGCTTAAAGGGTCGGGCTAGCGGGGGGCCGGACTACAATGAGCAGTTCTTC. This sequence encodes CASSLKGRASGGPDYNEQFF.

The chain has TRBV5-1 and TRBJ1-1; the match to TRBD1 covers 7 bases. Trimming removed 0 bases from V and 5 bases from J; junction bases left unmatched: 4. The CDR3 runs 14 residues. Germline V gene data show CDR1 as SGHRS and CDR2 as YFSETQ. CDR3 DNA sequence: TGCGCCAGCAGCTTGGAGACAGGGAGGACTGAAGCTTTCTTT. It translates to CASSLETGRTEAFF.

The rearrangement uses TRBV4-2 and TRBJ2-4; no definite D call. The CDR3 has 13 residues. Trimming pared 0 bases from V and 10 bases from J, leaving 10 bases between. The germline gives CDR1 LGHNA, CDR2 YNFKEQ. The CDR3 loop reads CASSQDGSYIQYF. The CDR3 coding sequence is TGTGCCAGCAGCCAAGATGGGTCTTATATTCAGTACTTC.

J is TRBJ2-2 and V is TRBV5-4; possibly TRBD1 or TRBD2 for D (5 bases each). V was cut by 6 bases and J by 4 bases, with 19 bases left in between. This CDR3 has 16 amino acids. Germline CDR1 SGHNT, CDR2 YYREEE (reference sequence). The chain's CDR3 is CASTPTGGLSTGELFF. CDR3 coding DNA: TGTGCCAGCACCCCAACTGGGGGATTGAGCACCGGGGAGCTGTTTTTT.

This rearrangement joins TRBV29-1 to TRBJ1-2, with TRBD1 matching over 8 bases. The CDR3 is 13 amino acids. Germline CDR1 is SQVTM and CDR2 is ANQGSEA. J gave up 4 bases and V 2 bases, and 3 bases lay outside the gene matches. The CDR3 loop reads CSVETTGAYGYTF. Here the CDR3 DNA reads TGCAGCGTTGAAACGACAGGGGCCTATGGCTACACCTTC.

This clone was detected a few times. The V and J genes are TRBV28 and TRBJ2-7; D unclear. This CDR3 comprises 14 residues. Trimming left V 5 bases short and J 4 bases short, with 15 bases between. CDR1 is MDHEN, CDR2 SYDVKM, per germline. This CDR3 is CASSPLVSGYEQYF. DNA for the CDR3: TGTGCCAGCAGTCCTTTAGTCAGTGGGTACGAGCAGTACTTC. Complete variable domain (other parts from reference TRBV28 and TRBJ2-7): DVKVTQSSRYLVKRTGEKVFLECVQDMDHENMFWYRQDPGLGLRLIYFSYDVKMKEKGDIPEGYSVSREKKERFSLILESASTNQTSMYLCASSPLVSGYEQYFGPGTRLTVT.

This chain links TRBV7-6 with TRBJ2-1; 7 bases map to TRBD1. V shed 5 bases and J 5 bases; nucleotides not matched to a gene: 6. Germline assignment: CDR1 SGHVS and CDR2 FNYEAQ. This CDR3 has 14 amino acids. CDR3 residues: CASSHRDRHNEQFF. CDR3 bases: TGTGCCAGCAGCCACCGGGACAGACACAATGAGCAGTTCTTC. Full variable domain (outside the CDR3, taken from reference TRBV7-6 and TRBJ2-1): GAGVSQSPRYKVTKRGQDVALRCDPISGHVSLYWYRQALGQGPEFLTYFNYEAQQDKSGLPNDRFSAERPEGSISTLTIQRTEQRDSAMYRCASSHRDRHNEQFFGPGTRLTVL.

CDR3 loop: CASSQDSLATNEKLFF. The CDR3, as DNA: TGTGCCAGCAGCCAAGATTCTCTTGCAACTAATGAAAAACTGTTTTTT. This chain connects TRBV4-2 to TRBJ1-4; no clear D gene. Trimming left V 0 bases short and J 0 bases short, with 8 bases between. Germline V gene data show CDR1 as LGHNA and CDR2 as YNFKEQ. CDR3 size: 16 residues.